The TCR beta chain under discussion was sequenced for a study of blood T cell repertoires in COVID-19. Across the whole study: Specimens from acute and convalescent COVID-19 originated in the United States, Italy and Spain. T cells, B-cell-depleted T cells, or PBMCs provided the cDNA or gDNA that served as material.

Trimming shortened V by 0 bases and J by 6 bases, and 13 bases separated the two germline ends. This CDR3 spans 15 amino acids. The germline V gene encodes CDR1 SGHRS and CDR2 YFSETQ. Seattle-derived patients entered the study during active infection and were followed longitudinally. Authors' analysis steps: Amplified reference gene primers provided the basis for estimating nucleated cell counts. Generated by immunoSEQ multiplex PCR, the TCRdb table keeps only in-frame clones and is missing some. For V, J and clone size, that table is used; D and trimming come from the DNA. This table holds hundreds of thousands of clones, about 88% found once.

The origin of this receptor is a young man with COVID-19, enrolled during active disease. The chain uses TRBV5-1 and TRBJ1-5; D remains unclear. Sequenced input: peripheral blood. The CDR3 here is CASSLVRRVSQPQHF. As DNA, the CDR3 is TGCGCCAGCAGCTTGGTTCGGAGGGTTTCTCAGCCCCAGCATTTT.